These 28 T cell receptor beta chains were sequenced from one sample in a study of T-cell reconstitution after alpha-beta-depleted transplantation in children. Preparation of the TCRbeta library used unique molecular identifiers. MiXCR, run by TCRdb on the PCR reads, gives a single entry per CDR3 protein. The table lists roughly 350,000 distinct CDR3 sequences, about 16% of them singletons. Sequenced here: PBMCs, mostly from graft donor cells, sampled 360 days after TCRalphabeta/CD19-depleted stem cell transplant. These receptors all come from a male patient aged 2 to 10 who had a stem cell transplant for acute lymphoblastic leukemia, so the T cells may come from the graft donor.

Only a few counts were recorded for this clonotype. V gene TRBV28 combines with J gene TRBJ2-1, with 9 bases aligning to TRBD2. Germline V gene sequence: CDR1 MDHEN, CDR2 SYDVKM. The CDR3 consists of 17 residues. After removal of 6 bases from V and 8 bases from J, the junction contained 17 bases not matched to a gene. This CDR3 is CASRQPTLAGKGDEQFF. The CDR3, as DNA: TGTGCCAGCAGGCAACCCACTCTAGCGGGAAAGGGGGATGAGCAGTTCTTC. Looking up the rest from reference TRBV28 and TRBJ2-1 gives the full variable domain: DVKVTQSSRYLVKRTGEKVFLECVQDMDHENMFWYRQDPGLGLRLIYFSYDVKMKEKGDIPEGYSVSREKKERFSLILESASTNQTSMYLCASRQPTLAGKGDEQFFGPGTRLTVL.

This clonotype has just a few counts. The chain has TRBV6-2 or TRBV6-3 and TRBJ2-7; 8 bases align to TRBD2. The CDR3 loop spans 14 amino acids. The germline V gene encodes CDR1 MNHEY and CDR2 SVGEGT. The V and J ends lost 3 bases and 5 bases, in that order; junction bases with no gene match: 6. The CDR3 DNA reads TGTGCCAGCAGTTATGGGACTAGTGGGAACGAGCAGTACTTC. Encoded protein: CASSYGTSGNEQYF.

The chain joins TRBV12-3 or TRBV12-4 to TRBJ1-5; D gene ambiguous. The CDR3 loop spans 16 amino acids. The V and J ends lost 1 base and 0 bases respectively, with 10 bases between them. This chain's CDR3 is CASSLGAAYSNQPQHF. CDR3 DNA sequence: TGTGCCAGCAGTTTAGGTGCCGCGTATAGCAATCAGCCCCAGCATTTT.

This clonotype was observed at least ten times. The chain uses TRBV12-3 or TRBV12-4 and TRBJ1-4; D gene ambiguous. Deletions cut 4 bases from V and 3 bases from J, with 12 bases between. The CDR3 is 15 amino acids. The CDR3 is CASSSRSGSNEKLFF. The CDR3 region has the DNA TGTGCCAGCAGTTCACGGTCCGGATCTAATGAAAAACTGTTTTTT.

V and J are TRBV28 and TRBJ2-7, with 8 bases lining up with TRBD1. With 5 bases clipped from V and 4 bases from J, the junction kept 19 bases outside the gene matches. There are 18 residues in the CDR3. CDR1 and CDR2 (germline): MDHEN, SYDVKM. DNA of the CDR3: TGTGCCAGCAGTCCACAGCCGTACGTAAGACAGGGGAGTTACGAGCAGTACTTC. This encodes CASSPQPYVRQGSYEQYF.

This clonotype was counted only a few times. The chain is built from TRBV11-3 and TRBJ2-2; 8 bases are a match to TRBD1. CDR3 length: 16 amino acids. The germline V gene encodes CDR1 SGHNT and CDR2 YENEEA. Trimming cost V 5 bases and J 1 base; bases outside gene matches: 6. Written as DNA, the CDR3 is TGTGCCAGCAGCCCGTCTACAGGGGGGAACACCGGGGAGCTGTTTTTT. Residues: CASSPSTGGNTGELFF.

This clonotype was observed a handful of times. The rearrangement links TRBV7-8 to TRBJ2-5, with D unclear. Trimming cost V 8 bases and J 2 bases, with 15 bases left between them. CDR1 SGHVS and CDR2 FQNEAQ come from the germline V gene. The CDR3 is 14 residues long. The CDR3, as DNA: TGTGCCAGCCACTTTATCGGTGTTCAAGAGACCCAGTACTTC. It codes for CASHFIGVQETQYF.

V gene TRBV5-1 combines with J gene TRBJ2-2; 8 bases line up with TRBD2. The CDR3 is 18 residues long. Germline-derived CDR1 and CDR2 are SGHRS and YFSETQ. V shed 1 base and J 3 bases; nucleotides not matched to a gene: 11. CDR3 protein: CASSLQAGVAGYTGELFF. The CDR3 nucleotides read TGCGCCAGCAGCTTGCAAGCGGGAGTAGCGGGGTACACCGGGGAGCTGTTTTTT.

This clonotype has at least ten counts. The chain links TRBV4-1 to TRBJ2-1; TRBD2 matches 11 bases. This CDR3 contains 16 residues. V trimming: 3 bases; J trimming: 0 bases; junction bases outside the gene matches: 1. Germline CDR1 is MGHRA and CDR2 is YSYEKL. DNA for the CDR3: TGCGCCAGCAGCCAGGGACTAGCGGTCTCCTACAATGAGCAGTTCTTC. Its translation is CASSQGLAVSYNEQFF.

This clonotype appeared a few times. The chain recombines TRBV7-6 with TRBJ2-2; TRBD2 might be the D (6 bases). CDR1 and CDR2 from the germline V gene are SGHVS and FNYEAQ. Deletions cut 7 bases from V and 6 bases from J, with 9 bases between. This CDR3 contains 12 residues. In DNA form, the CDR3 reads TGTGCCAGCAAGGGGACTCCCGGGGAGCTGTTTTTT. Its protein is CASKGTPGELFF.

The CDR3 protein is CASSSLGEESDTQYF. CDR3 nucleotide sequence: TGCGCCAGCAGCTCCTTAGGGGAGGAATCAGATACGCAGTATTTT. The chain carries TRBV5-1 and TRBJ2-3; the D gene is possibly TRBD2 (6 bases). V was pared by 3 bases and J by 4 bases, with 15 bases between. In germline, CDR1 is SGHRS, CDR2 YFSETQ. The CDR3 totals 15 residues.

There are a few counts of this clonotype. The chain has TRBV11-2 and TRBJ2-2; maybe TRBD2 (5 bases). The V end lost 1 base, the J end lost 6 bases, and 9 bases lay between the germline ends. This CDR3 spans 14 amino acids. The V gene's germline CDR1 is SGHAT and CDR2 FQNNGV. In DNA, the CDR3 is TGTGCCAGCAGCTTAGCGGAGGTAGCCGGGGAGCTGTTTTTT. Translated, it gives CASSLAEVAGELFF. The full variable domain, in which reference TRBV11-2 and TRBJ2-2 provide the parts outside the CDR3, is EAGVAQSPRYKIIEKRQSVAFWCNPISGHATLYWYQQILGQGPKLLIQFQNNGVVDDSQLPKDRFSAERLKGVDSTLKIQPAKLEDSAVYLCASSLAEVAGELFFGEGSRLTVL.

This clonotype appeared a few times. The chain combines TRBV29-1 with TRBJ2-3, with D tentatively TRBD2 (6 bases). Trimming cost V 7 bases and J 0 bases, with 14 bases left between them. CDR3 length: 14 residues. Germline CDR1 and CDR2: SQVTM and ANQGSEA. CDR3: CSGRRAVSTDTQYF. CDR3 coding DNA: TGCAGCGGGAGGAGGGCCGTTAGCACAGATACGCAGTATTTT.

The chain links TRBV5-6 to TRBJ2-1; D might be TRBD2 (5 bases). Per the germline V gene, CDR1 is SGHDT and CDR2 is YYEEEE. The CDR3 extends over 13 amino acids. With 2 bases removed from V and 6 bases from J, the gap between germline ends came to 9 bases. CDR3 nucleotides: TGTGCCAGCAGCTTTAGACTACTCAATGAGCAGTTCTTC. The encoded protein is CASSFRLLNEQFF.

This clonotype has just a few counts. The chain employs TRBV4-1 and TRBJ2-3; 11 nucleotides match TRBD2. The V gene end was trimmed by 0 bases and the J gene end by 4 bases; junction bases not matched to a gene: 18. The CDR3 contains 21 residues. From germline, CDR1 is MGHRA and CDR2 YSYEKL. CDR3 DNA: TGCGCCAGCAGCCAAGATGATTCCGCAGTTAGCGGGAGGGCCCGGGCAGATACGCAGTATTTT. The encoded protein is CASSQDDSAVSGRARADTQYF.

Details on this clonotype: This may stem from a read error, because a much larger clone lies one nucleotide away. Given the absence of the conserved phenylalanine or tryptophan at the CDR3 end, a read error is likely. The V and J genes are TRBV29-1 and TRBJ2-1, with 8 positions matching TRBD1. Trimming took 1 base from V and 1 from J; bases not matched to a gene: 3. This CDR3 has 15 amino acids. Germline CDR1 is SQVTM and CDR2 is ANQGSEA. CDR3 sequence: CSVEGTGTSYNEQFY. In DNA, the CDR3 is TGCAGCGTTGAAGGGACAGGGACTTCCTACAATGAGCAGTTCTAC.

This clonotype came up many times. The chain carries TRBV6-5 and TRBJ1-4; D unclear. CDR3 length: 11 amino acids. CDR1 and CDR2 from the germline V gene are MNHEY and SVGAGI. V lost 5 bases, J lost 7 bases, and 5 bases lay in between. CDR3 amino acids: CASSNREKLFF. The CDR3 DNA sequence: TGTGCCAGCAGTAATCGTGAAAAACTGTTTTTT.

The rearrangement joins TRBV29-1 to TRBJ1-1, with D tentatively TRBD1 (5 bases). The CDR3 is 15 amino acids. Germline V gene sequence: CDR1 SQVTM, CDR2 ANQGSEA. V was pared by 3 bases and J by 4 bases, with 18 bases between. The CDR3 DNA reads as TGCAGCGTTGAGTTGTGGAAGACAGTAGGCACTGAAGCTTTCTTT. Translating gives CSVELWKTVGTEAFF.

CDR3 sequence: CASSHGLAGVYEQYF. In DNA, the CDR3 is TGCGCCAGCAGCCATGGACTAGCGGGAGTCTACGAGCAGTACTTC. The V and J genes are TRBV4-1 and TRBJ2-7; 13 positions match TRBD2. This CDR3 is 15 amino acids long. Germline loops: CDR1 MGHRA, CDR2 YSYEKL. V lost 3 bases and J lost 3; bases outside the gene matches: 2.

This clonotype showed up just a few times. The V and J genes are TRBV12-3 or TRBV12-4 and TRBJ1-4; a weak D match, TRBD1 (6 bases). V lost 3 bases, J lost 8 bases, and 13 bases lay in between. The CDR3 length is 14 residues. The CDR3 loop reads CASSFQDRGEKLFF. The DNA for the CDR3 is TGTGCCAGCAGTTTCCAGGACAGAGGCGAAAAACTGTTTTTT.

The chain links TRBV7-3 to TRBJ2-3; 13 bases are shared with TRBD2. This CDR3 spans 15 amino acids. J was trimmed by 8 bases and V by 5 bases; bases with no gene match: 7. Germline V gene sequence: CDR1 SGHTA, CDR2 FQGTGA. DNA of the CDR3: TGTGCCAGCAGCCCCGGACTAGCGGGAGTTGGTACGCAGTATTTT. Translated, it gives CASSPGLAGVGTQYF.

This clonotype was counted at least ten times. The CDR3 DNA follows: TGCGCCAGCAGCCAAGCACTAGCGAGGAACTACAATGAGCAGTTCTTC. It encodes CASSQALARNYNEQFF. The chain joins TRBV4-1 to TRBJ2-1, with 7 bases aligning to TRBD2. The CDR3 extends over 16 amino acids. V dropped 1 base and J dropped 3; count of bases not matched to a gene: 6. Germline V lookup: CDR1 MGHRA, CDR2 YSYEKL.

This chain uses TRBV3-1 with TRBJ1-2; D unresolved. Germline V lookup: CDR1 LGHDT, CDR2 YNNKEL (reference sequence). V lost 1 base and J 0 bases, leaving 3 bases between the germline ends. The CDR3 totals 13 residues. This CDR3 reads CASSQGANYGYTF. DNA of the CDR3: TGTGCCAGCAGCCAAGGGGCTAACTATGGCTACACCTTC.

The rearrangement uses TRBV12-3 or TRBV12-4 and TRBJ1-2; TRBD1 agrees at 8 bases. V was pared by 6 bases and J by 4 bases, with 4 bases of the junction left unmatched. The CDR3 has 13 residues. The CDR3 loop is CASRRGQGYGYTF. DNA for the CDR3: TGTGCCAGCAGACGCGGACAGGGCTATGGCTACACCTTC.

This clonotype has a handful of counts. The J gene is TRBJ2-5, the V gene TRBV2, with TRBD2 as a possible D gene (5 bases). Germline V gene data show CDR1 as SNHLY and CDR2 as FYNNEI. Between the trimmed V and J ends, which lost 10 bases and 5 bases, there was a span of 17 bases. CDR3 size: 13 residues. In DNA form, the CDR3 reads TGTGCCAAAAGAGAACTTCCGGGGGAGACCCAGTACTTC. Translated, it gives CAKRELPGETQYF.

This clonotype was found a few times. The chain recombines TRBV15 with TRBJ2-2; TRBD2 agrees at 11 bases. Germline V gives CDR1 LNHNV, CDR2 YYDKDF (reference sequence). The CDR3 contains 18 residues. V was pared by 0 bases and J by 4 bases, with 7 bases of the junction left unmatched. The CDR3: CATSRDLAGGPGTGELFF. The CDR3 DNA is TGTGCCACCAGCAGAGATTTAGCGGGAGGGCCGGGCACCGGGGAGCTGTTTTTT.

This clonotype was seen more than once but under ten times. The chain is built from TRBV4-3 and TRBJ1-1, with D tentatively TRBD1 (5 bases). Per the germline V gene, CDR1 is LGHNA and CDR2 is YSLEER. This CDR3 region has 17 residues. Trimming stripped 4 bases from V and 2 bases from J, with 20 bases between. The CDR3 loop is CASSPHSAGTGNTEAFF. The CDR3, as DNA: TGCGCCAGCAGCCCCCATTCGGCAGGGACGGGTAACACTGAAGCTTTCTTT.

The rearrangement links TRBV27 to TRBJ1-1; D is unresolved. Germline-derived CDR1 and CDR2 are MNHEY and SMNVEV (reference sequence). Trimming took off 0 bases at V and 7 bases at J, with 12 bases between the two ends. This CDR3 contains 14 residues. The CDR3 DNA follows: TGTGCCAGCAGTTTATCGGCCTCCCCTGGTGAAGCTTTCTTT. The encoded protein is CASSLSASPGEAFF.